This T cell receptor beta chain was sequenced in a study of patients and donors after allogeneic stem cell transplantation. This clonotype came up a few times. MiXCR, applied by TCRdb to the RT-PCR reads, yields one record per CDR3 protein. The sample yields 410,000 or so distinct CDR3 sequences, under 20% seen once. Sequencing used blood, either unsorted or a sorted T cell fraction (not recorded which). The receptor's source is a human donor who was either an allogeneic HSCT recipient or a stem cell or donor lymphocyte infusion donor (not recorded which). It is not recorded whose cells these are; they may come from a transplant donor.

This CDR3 is CATSGDSYYGYTF. CDR3 in DNA: TGTGCCACCAGTGGAGACAGTTACTATGGCTACACCTTC. This chain joins TRBV24-1 and TRBJ1-2; tentatively, D is TRBD1 (5 bases). Trimming removed 5 bases from V and 3 bases from J, with 9 bases in between. Germline values: CDR1 KGHDR, CDR2 SFDVKD. The CDR3 is 13 amino acids.